This T cell receptor (beta chain) was documented in a study of cytomegalovirus exposure and HLA in healthy donors. The CDR3 totals 17 residues. Germline CDR1 and CDR2: MNHEY and SMNVEV (reference sequence). Trimming took 2 bases from V and 2 from J, leaving 19 bases between them. PCR involved 60 Vbeta and 13 Jbeta primers. Profiled with immunoSEQ multiplex PCR; TCRdb holds only in-frame clones, not every one. The sample consists of some 170,000 clones, 75% to 80% of them appearing once. This receptor was taken from a man aged 35 to 55 in good health and CMV-seropositive. V is TRBV27 and J is TRBJ2-7, with D possibly being TRBD2 (6 bases). Source material: PBMCs. The CDR3 nucleotides are TGTGCCAGCAGTTTAACGACTTCCGGGAGCCCCCCCTACGAGCAGTACTTC. Protein sequence: CASSLTTSGSPPYEQYF.